These T cell receptor beta chains were read from a single sample in a study of T cell changes during pregnancy in multiple sclerosis. The assay was immunoSEQ multiplex PCR, and TCRdb's table has in-frame clones only and misses some. The table lists 120,000 or so clones, approximately 93% of them singletons. Sequenced here: peripheral blood, sampled before pregnancy. The receptors originated from a female donor with multiple sclerosis, enrolled in a pregnancy study. CDR3s include the opening cysteine and the closing phenylalanine or tryptophan. The order of the fields is CDR3 DNA, CDR3 protein, clone size, V gene, D gene, J gene. D genes are given only for firm matches. Clone size, where shown, is once, few, many, or a class for clones that have expanded.

DNA: TGCGCCAGCAGTGCAACCCGTAAAAGGGACACGAGGGACACTGAAGCTTTCTTT
CDR3: CASSATRKRDTRDTEAFF
size: NA
V: TRBV10-1
D: NA
J: TRBJ1-1

DNA: TGTGCCAGCAGCGATTACAGGGGGTATGGCTACACCTTC
CDR3: CASSDYRGYGYTF
size: NA
V: TRBV2
D: TRBD1
J: TRBJ1-2

DNA: TGTGCCAGTAGTATAGACTACAGAAGCCATGGCTACACCTTC
CDR3: CASSIDYRSHGYTF
size: NA
V: TRBV19
D: NA
J: TRBJ1-2

DNA: TGTGCCAGCAGCGCGGGACCGGGACTTCCCTACGAGCAGTACTTC
CDR3: CASSAGPGLPYEQYF
size: NA
V: TRBV27
D: NA
J: TRBJ2-7

DNA: TGTGCCAGCAGCTTCGGGACAGGCGACAACACTGAAGCTTTCTTT
CDR3: CASSFGTGDNTEAFF
size: NA
V: TRBV5-6
D: TRBD1
J: TRBJ1-1

DNA: TGTGCCAGCTCACGATCCGGGGTGGCAGATACGCAGTATTTT
CDR3: CASSRSGVADTQYF
size: NA
V: TRBV18
D: NA
J: TRBJ2-3

DNA: TGTGCCAGCTCGGGGACAGTGGCAACTAATGAAAAACTGTTTTTT
CDR3: CASSGTVATNEKLFF
size: NA
V: TRBV18
D: TRBD1
J: TRBJ1-4

DNA: TGTGCCAGCAGCCACCCCGTGAAAGCGGACTATGGCTACACCTTC
CDR3: CASSHPVKADYGYTF
size: NA
V: TRBV5-6
D: NA
J: TRBJ1-2

DNA: TGTGCCAGCAGCGTACAGGGCTATAACTCCTACGAGCAGTACTTC
CDR3: CASSVQGYNSYEQYF
size: once
V: TRBV27
D: NA
J: TRBJ2-7

DNA: TGTGCCAGCAGCTTCGGTGGACCGGGCGGGTCCTACGAGCAGTACTTC
CDR3: CASSFGGPGGSYEQYF
size: NA
V: TRBV27
D: NA
J: TRBJ2-7

DNA: TGTGCCAGCAGCTTCCCAGCGGGGGGAAGCTCCTCCTACAATGAGCAGTTCTTC
CDR3: CASSFPAGGSSSYNEQFF
size: NA
V: TRBV7-9
D: TRBD2
J: TRBJ2-1

DNA: TGTGCCAGCAGTCCAGGGGGGATCCAGCCCCAGCATTTT
CDR3: CASSPGGIQPQHF
size: NA
V: TRBV28
D: TRBD1
J: TRBJ1-5

DNA: TGTGCCAGTAGTATTATCCAGGGGCAAGCTTTCTTT
CDR3: CASSIIQGQAFF
size: once
V: TRBV19
D: NA
J: TRBJ1-1

DNA: TGCGCCAGCAGCTTGCAGGGATCAGGGGGCACTGAAGCTTTCTTT
CDR3: CASSLQGSGGTEAFF
size: once
V: TRBV5-1
D: TRBD1
J: TRBJ1-1